This TCR beta chain comes out of a study of sequential checkpoint blockade in melanoma. On the study more broadly: Patients were randomized 1:1 to nivolumab-then-ipilimumab or ipilimumab-then-nivolumab first-line. TCRbeta immunosequencing was performed on DNA from 85 to 100 pretreatment melanoma tumor samples. After nivolumab or ipilimumab alone, over 20 patients had week-13 rebiopsies.

This clone was picked up many times. Germline CDR1 reads SGDLS; CDR2 reads YYNGEE. The V segment lost 4 bases and the J segment 14 bases; nucleotides outside the gene matches: 9. The CDR3 totals 12 residues. TCRdb keeps only in-frame clones here, not all; method: immunoSEQ multiplex PCR. Of around 2,400 clones listed, 14% to 15% were seen once; the top ten hold about 16%. Specified treatment: randomized to nivolumab then ipilimumab (arm A) or the reverse (arm B). No patient had prior DNA-damaging chemotherapy. Sequenced here: tumor tissue (inferred from file names), sampled from a patient given nivolumab and ipilimumab in sequence. The clonotype comes from a human donor with melanoma. V usage is TRBV9 and J usage is TRBJ1-2, with TRBD1 matching over 9 bases. The CDR3 bases are TGTGCCAGCAGCCCCTACGGGACAGGGTGGACCTTC. Translated: CASSPYGTGWTF.